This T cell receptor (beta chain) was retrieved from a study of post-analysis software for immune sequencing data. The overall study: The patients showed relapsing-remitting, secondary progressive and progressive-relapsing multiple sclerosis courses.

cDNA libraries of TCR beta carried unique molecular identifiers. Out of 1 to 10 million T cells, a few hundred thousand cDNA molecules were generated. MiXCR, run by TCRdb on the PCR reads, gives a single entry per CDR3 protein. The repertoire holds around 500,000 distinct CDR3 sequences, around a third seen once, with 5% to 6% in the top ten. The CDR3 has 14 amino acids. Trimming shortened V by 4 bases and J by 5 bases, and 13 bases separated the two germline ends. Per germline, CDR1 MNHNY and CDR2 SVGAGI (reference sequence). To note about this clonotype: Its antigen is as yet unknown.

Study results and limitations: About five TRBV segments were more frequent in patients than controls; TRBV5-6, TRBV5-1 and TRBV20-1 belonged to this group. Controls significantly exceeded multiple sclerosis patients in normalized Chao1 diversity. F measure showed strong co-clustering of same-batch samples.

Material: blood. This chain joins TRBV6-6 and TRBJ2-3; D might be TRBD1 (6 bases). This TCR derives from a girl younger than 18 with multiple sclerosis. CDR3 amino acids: CASSWTASLDTQYF. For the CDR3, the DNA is TGTGCCAGCAGTTGGACAGCCTCCCTAGATACGCAGTATTTT.